This TCR beta chain emerged from a study of OX40 agonist ivuxolimab in advanced cancers. Overall study: The dose-escalation cohort was about 86% male, with a mean age of about 60 years, ranging roughly 23 to 85.

Whole-study results and caveats: Clones of CD4+ and CD8+ blood T cells grew by week 6 at doses of 0.1 to 3.0 mg/kg.

As regards this clone: Its antigen remains unknown. Sequence at one end of the junction differs from germline and may be a read error.

The assay was immunoSEQ multiplex PCR, and TCRdb's table has in-frame clones only and misses some. Among around 99,000 clones listed, 85% to 90% were seen once. Blood draws occurred at baseline, cycle 4 day 1, and cycle 7 day 1. This CDR3 has 15 residues. The germline CDR1 and CDR2 sequences are MDHEN and SYDVKM. The sequencing here drew on CD4+ or CD8+ T cells sorted from blood, taken in a trial of the OX40 agonist ivuxolimab. V is TRBV28 and J is TRBJ2-7; weak D call: TRBD2 (5 bases). The origin of this receptor is an adult with an advanced solid tumor such as melanoma, head and neck, liver or kidney cancer. The CDR3 reads CASRLSGSPSYEQYF. CDR3 DNA: TGTGCCAGCAGATTATCGGGGTCACCCTCCTACGAGCAGTACTTC.